The entry below gives a single TCR beta chain sequence along with its context. Germline V gene lookup returns CDR1 LGHNA and CDR2 YSLEER. The CDR3 has 14 residues. V was trimmed by 0 bases and J by 1 base, leaving 7 bases between them. This sample was included in a study of beta chain features in type 1 diabetes. The entirety of the isolated RNA underwent reverse transcription, so expressed TCRB transcripts were sequenced. Sequenced by immunoSEQ multiplex PCR; TCRdb stores in-frame clones only, minus some. The table shows about 250,000 clones, with roughly an eighth occurring only once. Only one heparinised blood draw was taken per donor, and its volume averaged around 100 mL.

The sequenced material came from naive CD4+ T cells from blood. The TCR originated in a woman aged 40 to 50 in good health. The V call is TRBV4-3, the J call TRBJ2-7; D is ambiguous. CDR3 in amino acids: CASSQDFPSYEQYF. Here the CDR3 DNA reads TGCGCCAGCAGCCAAGATTTCCCTTCCTACGAGCAGTACTTC.